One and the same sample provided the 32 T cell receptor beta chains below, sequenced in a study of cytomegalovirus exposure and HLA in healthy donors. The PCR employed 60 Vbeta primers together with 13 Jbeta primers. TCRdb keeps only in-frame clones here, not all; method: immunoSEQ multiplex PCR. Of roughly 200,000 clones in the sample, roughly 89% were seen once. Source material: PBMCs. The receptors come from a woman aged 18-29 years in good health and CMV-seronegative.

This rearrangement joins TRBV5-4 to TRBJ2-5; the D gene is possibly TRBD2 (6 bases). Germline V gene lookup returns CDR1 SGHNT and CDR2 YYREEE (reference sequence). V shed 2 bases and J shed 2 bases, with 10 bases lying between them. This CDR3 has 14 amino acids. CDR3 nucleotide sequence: TGTGCCAGCAGCTTTTGGCGGGGACAAGAGACCCAGTACTTC. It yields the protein CASSFWRGQETQYF. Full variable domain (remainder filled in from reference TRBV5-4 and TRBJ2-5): ETGVTQSPTHLIKTRGQQVTLRCSSQSGHNTVSWYQQALGQGPQFIFQYYREEENGRGNFPPRFSGLQFPNYSSELNVNALELDDSALYLCASSFWRGQETQYFGPGTRLLVL.

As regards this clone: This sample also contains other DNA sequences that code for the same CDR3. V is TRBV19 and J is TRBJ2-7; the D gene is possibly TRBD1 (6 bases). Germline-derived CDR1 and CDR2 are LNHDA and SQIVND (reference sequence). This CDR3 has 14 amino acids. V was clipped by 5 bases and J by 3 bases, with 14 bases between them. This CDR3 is CASSVVAGDYEQYF. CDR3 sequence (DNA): TGTGCCAGTAGTGTCGTGGCAGGGGACTACGAGCAGTACTTC.

CDR3 residues: CASRQSAGGRYEQYF. CDR3 DNA: TGTGCCAGCAGACAAAGCGCAGGGGGCCGGTACGAGCAGTACTTC. The V call is TRBV7-8, the J call TRBJ2-7; TRBD1 aligns across 8 bases. Germline values: CDR1 SGHVS, CDR2 FQNEAQ. The CDR3 runs 15 residues. Germline trimming cut 6 bases from V and 4 bases from J; bases unmatched to any gene: 11.

The CDR3 protein is CAKLRSRDSNYGYTF. Here the CDR3 DNA reads TGTGCCAAGCTCCGTAGCCGCGACAGCAACTATGGCTACACCTTC. The chain employs TRBV6-5 and TRBJ1-2; weak D call: TRBD1 (5 bases). The germline V gene has CDR1 MNHEY and CDR2 SVGAGI. V was cut by 10 bases and J by 2 bases, with 20 bases left in between. The CDR3 extends over 15 amino acids.

CDR3 coding DNA: TGTGCTAGTGGTTTGGCCCCTTTGAGCGGGGGGGCGAATACGCAGTATTTT. Amino acids: CASGLAPLSGGANTQYF. The chain has TRBV12-5 and TRBJ2-3; 10 nucleotides align to TRBD2. The CDR3 is made up of 17 amino acids. Germline V gene sequence: CDR1 LGHNT, CDR2 FRNRAP. The junction had 11 bases not matched to a gene; V was cut back by 1 base and J by 7 bases. The whole variable domain, remainder taken from reference TRBV12-5 and TRBJ2-3, is DARVTQTPRHKVTEMGQEVTMRCQPILGHNTVFWYRQTMMQGLELLAYFRNRAPLDDSGMPKDRFSAEMPDATLATLKIQPSEPRDSAVYFCASGLAPLSGGANTQYFGPGTRLTVL.

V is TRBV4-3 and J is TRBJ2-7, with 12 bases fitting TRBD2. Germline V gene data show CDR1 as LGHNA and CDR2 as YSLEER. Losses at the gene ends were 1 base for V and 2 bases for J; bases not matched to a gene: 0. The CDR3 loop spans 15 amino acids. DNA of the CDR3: TGCGCCAGCAGCCAAGGGACTAGCGGGACCTACGAGCAGTACTTC. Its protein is CASSQGTSGTYEQYF.

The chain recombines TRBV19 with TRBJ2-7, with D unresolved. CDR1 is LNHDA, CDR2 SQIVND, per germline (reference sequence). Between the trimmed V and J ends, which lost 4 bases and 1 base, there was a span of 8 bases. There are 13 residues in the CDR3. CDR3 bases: TGTGCCAGTAGTAGCGGAGTATCCTACGAGCAGTACTTC. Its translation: CASSSGVSYEQYF. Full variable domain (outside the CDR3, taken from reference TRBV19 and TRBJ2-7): DGGITQSPKYLFRKEGQNVTLSCEQNLNHDAMYWYRQDPGQGLRLIYYSQIVNDFQKGDIAEGYSVSREKKESFPLTVTSAQKNPTAFYLCASSSGVSYEQYFGPGTRLTVT.

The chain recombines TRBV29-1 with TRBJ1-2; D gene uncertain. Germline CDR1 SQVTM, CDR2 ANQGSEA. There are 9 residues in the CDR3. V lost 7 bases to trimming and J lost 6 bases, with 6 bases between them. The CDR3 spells CSADNGYTF. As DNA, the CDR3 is TGCAGCGCTGACAATGGCTACACCTTC. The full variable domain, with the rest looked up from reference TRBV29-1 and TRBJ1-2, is SAVISQKPSRDICQRGTSLTIQCQVDSQVTMMFWYRQQPGQSLTLIATANQGSEATYESGFVIDKFPISRPNLTFSTLTVSNMSPEDSSIYLCSADNGYTFGSGTRLTVV.

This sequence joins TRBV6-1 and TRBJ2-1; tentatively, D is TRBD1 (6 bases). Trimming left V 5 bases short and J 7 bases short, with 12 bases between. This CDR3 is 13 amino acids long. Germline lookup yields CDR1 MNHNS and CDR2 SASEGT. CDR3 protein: CASSPRGDNEQFF. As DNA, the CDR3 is TGTGCCAGCAGTCCCAGGGGTGATAATGAGCAGTTCTTC.

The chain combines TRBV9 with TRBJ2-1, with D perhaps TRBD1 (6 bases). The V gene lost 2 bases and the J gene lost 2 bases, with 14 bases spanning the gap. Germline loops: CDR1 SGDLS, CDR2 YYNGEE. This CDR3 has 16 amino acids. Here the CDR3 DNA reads TGTGCCAGCAGCGTTCCGACAGGCGTCACCTACAATGAGCAGTTCTTC. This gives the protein CASSVPTGVTYNEQFF.

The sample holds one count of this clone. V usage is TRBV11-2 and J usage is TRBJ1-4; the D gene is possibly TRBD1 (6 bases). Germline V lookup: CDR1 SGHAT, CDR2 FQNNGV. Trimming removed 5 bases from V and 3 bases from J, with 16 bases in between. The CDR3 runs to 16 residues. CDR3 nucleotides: TGTGCCAGCAGCAGTAGGTGGACAGTCTCTAATGAAAAACTGTTTTTT. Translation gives CASSSRWTVSNEKLFF.

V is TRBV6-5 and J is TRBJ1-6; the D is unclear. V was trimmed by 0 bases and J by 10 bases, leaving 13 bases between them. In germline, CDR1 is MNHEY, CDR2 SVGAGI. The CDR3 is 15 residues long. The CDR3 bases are TGTGCCAGCAGTTACTCGAAGGGTACGGGATCACCCCTCCACTTT. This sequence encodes CASSYSKGTGSPLHF.

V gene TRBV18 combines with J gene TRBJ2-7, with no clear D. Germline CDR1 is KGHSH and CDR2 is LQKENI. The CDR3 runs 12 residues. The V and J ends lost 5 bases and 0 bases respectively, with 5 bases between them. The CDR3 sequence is CASSSYSYEQYF. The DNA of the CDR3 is TGTGCCAGCTCATCTTACTCCTACGAGCAGTACTTC.

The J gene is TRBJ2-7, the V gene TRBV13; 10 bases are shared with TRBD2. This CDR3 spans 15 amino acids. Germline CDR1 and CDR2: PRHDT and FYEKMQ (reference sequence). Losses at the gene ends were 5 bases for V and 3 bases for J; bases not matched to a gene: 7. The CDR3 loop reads CASSPALAGDYEQYF. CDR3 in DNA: TGTGCCAGCAGCCCAGCCCTAGCGGGGGACTACGAGCAGTACTTC.

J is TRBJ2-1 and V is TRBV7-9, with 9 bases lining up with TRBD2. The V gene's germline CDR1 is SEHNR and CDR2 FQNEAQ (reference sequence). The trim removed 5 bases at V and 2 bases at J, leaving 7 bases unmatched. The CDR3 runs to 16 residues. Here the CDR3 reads CASSPPQREAYNEQFF. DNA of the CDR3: TGTGCCAGCAGCCCACCGCAGCGGGAGGCCTACAATGAGCAGTTCTTC.

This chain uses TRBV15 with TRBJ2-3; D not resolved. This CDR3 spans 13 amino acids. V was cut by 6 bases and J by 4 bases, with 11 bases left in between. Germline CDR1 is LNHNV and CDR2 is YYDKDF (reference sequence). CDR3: CATSPVGPDTQYF. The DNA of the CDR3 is TGTGCCACCAGTCCGGTGGGCCCAGATACGCAGTATTTT.

The CDR3 loop reads CASSFGTGGEPQHF. The DNA for the CDR3 is TGCGCCAGCAGCTTTGGGACAGGCGGTGAGCCCCAGCATTTT. This chain links TRBV5-1 with TRBJ1-5; 8 bases agree with TRBD1. The CDR3 runs to 14 residues. Germline V lookup: CDR1 SGHRS, CDR2 YFSETQ. V shed 2 bases and J 8 bases; nucleotides not matched to a gene: 6. Supplemented by reference TRBV5-1 and TRBJ1-5, the full variable domain reads KAGVTQTPRYLIKTRGQQVTLSCSPISGHRSVSWYQQTPGQGLQFLFEYFSETQRNKGNFPGRFSGRQFSNSRSEMNVSTLELGDSALYLCASSFGTGGEPQHFGDGTRLSIL.

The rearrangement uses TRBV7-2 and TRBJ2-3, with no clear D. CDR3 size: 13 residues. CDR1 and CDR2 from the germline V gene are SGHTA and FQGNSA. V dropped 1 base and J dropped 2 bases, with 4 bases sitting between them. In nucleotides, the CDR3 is TGTGCCAGCAGCTTAGGTCACACAGATACGCAGTATTTT. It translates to CASSLGHTDTQYF.

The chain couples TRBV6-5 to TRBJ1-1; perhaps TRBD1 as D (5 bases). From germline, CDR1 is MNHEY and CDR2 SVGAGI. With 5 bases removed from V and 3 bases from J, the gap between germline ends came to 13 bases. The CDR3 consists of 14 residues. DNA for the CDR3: TGTGCCAGCAGTCTCTTCTCGGGGGACACTGAAGCTTTCTTT. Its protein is CASSLFSGDTEAFF.

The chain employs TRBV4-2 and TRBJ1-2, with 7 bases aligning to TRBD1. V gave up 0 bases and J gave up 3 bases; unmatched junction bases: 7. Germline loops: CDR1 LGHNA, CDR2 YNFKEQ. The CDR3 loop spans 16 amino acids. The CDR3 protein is CASSQERGGFYYGYTF. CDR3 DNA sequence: TGTGCCAGCAGCCAAGAAAGAGGGGGCTTTTACTATGGCTACACCTTC.

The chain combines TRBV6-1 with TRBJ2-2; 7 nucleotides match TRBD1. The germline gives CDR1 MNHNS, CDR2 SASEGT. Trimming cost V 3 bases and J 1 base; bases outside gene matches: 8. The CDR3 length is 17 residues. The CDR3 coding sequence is TGTGCCAGCAGTGAGCACAGGGGTGCCTGGAACACCGGGGAGCTGTTTTTT. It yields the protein CASSEHRGAWNTGELFF.

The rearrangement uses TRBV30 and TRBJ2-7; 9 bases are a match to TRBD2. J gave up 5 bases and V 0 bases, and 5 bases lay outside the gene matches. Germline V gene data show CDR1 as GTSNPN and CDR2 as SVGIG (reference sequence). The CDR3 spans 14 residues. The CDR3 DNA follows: TGTGCCTGGAGTGTGCGGGAGGGCCTCCACGAGCAGTACTTC. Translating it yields CAWSVREGLHEQYF.

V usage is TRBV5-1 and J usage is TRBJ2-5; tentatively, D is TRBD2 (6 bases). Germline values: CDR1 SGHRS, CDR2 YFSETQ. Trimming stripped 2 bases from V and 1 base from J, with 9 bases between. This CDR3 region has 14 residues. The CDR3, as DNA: TGCGCCAGCAGCTTAATTAGCGGCCAAGAGACCCAGTACTTC. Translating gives CASSLISGQETQYF.

CDR3 amino acids: CASSPTRGRAGGEQFF. Here the CDR3 DNA reads TGTGCCAGCAGCCCCACGCGCGGGAGGGCTGGTGGTGAGCAGTTCTTC. The V and J genes are TRBV7-9 and TRBJ2-1; 9 bases map to TRBD2. The CDR3 extends over 16 amino acids. J gave up 9 bases and V 5 bases, and 14 bases lay outside the gene matches. CDR1 and CDR2 (germline): SEHNR, FQNEAQ (reference sequence).

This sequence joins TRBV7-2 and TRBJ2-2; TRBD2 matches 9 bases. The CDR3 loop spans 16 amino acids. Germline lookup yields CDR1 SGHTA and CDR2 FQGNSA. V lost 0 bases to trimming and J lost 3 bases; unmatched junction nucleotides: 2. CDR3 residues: CASSLASGRDTGELFF. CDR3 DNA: TGTGCCAGCAGCTTAGCTAGCGGGAGAGACACCGGGGAGCTGTTTTTT.

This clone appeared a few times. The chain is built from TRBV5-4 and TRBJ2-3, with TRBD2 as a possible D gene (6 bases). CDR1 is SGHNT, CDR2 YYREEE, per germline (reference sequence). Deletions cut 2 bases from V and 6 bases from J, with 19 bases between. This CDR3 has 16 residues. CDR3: CASSFPGERSRDTQYF. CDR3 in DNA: TGTGCCAGCAGCTTCCCGGGGGAGAGGAGCCGCGATACGCAGTATTTT.

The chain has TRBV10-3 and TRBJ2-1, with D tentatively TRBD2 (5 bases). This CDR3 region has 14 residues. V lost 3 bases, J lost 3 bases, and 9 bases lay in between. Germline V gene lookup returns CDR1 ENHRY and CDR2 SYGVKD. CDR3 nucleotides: TGTGCCATCAGTGATCGGGATTTCTACAATGAGCAGTTCTTC. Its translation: CAISDRDFYNEQFF.

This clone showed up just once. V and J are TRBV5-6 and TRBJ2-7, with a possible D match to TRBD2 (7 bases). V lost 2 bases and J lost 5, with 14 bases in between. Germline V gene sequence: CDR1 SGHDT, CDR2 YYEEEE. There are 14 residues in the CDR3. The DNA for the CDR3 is TGTGCCAGCAGCTTCTCGGGGGGCGCGGACGAGCAGTACTTC. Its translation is CASSFSGGADEQYF.

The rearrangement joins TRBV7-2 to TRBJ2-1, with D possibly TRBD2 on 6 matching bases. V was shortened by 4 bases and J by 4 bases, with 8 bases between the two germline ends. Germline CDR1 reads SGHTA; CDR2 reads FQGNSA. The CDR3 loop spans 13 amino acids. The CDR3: CASSWRGYNEQFF. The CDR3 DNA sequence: TGTGCCAGCAGCTGGAGGGGTTACAATGAGCAGTTCTTC.

CDR3 in DNA: TGTGCCAGCAGCGCCCAACAGGCCTCCTACGAGCAGTACTTC. Residues: CASSAQQASYEQYF. This sequence joins TRBV2 and TRBJ2-7; maybe TRBD1 (5 bases). There are 14 residues in the CDR3. V lost 6 bases to trimming and J lost 0 bases, with 12 bases between them. Looked up from germline, CDR1 is SNHLY and CDR2 is FYNNEI.

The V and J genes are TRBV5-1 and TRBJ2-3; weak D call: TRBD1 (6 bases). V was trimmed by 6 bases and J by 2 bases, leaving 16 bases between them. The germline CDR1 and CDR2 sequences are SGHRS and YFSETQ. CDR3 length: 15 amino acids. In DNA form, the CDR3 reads TGCGCCAGCACTAACGACAGGTCCTACACAGATACGCAGTATTTT. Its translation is CASTNDRSYTDTQYF.

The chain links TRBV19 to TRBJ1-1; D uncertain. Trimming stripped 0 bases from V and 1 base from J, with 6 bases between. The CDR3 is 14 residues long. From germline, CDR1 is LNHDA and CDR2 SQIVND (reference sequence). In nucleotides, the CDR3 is TGTGCCAGTAGTATAGATGCAGGGAACACTGAAGCTTTCTTT. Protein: CASSIDAGNTEAFF.